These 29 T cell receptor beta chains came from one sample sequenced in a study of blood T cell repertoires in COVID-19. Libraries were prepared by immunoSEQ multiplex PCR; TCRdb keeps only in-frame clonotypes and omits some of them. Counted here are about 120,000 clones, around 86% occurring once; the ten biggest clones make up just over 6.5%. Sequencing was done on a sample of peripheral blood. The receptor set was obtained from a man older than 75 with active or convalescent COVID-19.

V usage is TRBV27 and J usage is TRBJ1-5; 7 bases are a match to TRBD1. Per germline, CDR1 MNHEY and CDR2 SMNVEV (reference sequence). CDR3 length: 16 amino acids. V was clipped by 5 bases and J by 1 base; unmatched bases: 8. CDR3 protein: CASSPWTGRSNQPQHF. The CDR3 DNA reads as TGTGCCAGCAGTCCATGGACAGGTAGGAGCAATCAGCCCCAGCATTTT.

The DNA of the CDR3 is TGTGCCAGCGGGGCGGGAATAGGCACTGAAGCTTTCTTT. Residues: CASGAGIGTEAFF. This chain connects TRBV6-5 to TRBJ1-1; tentatively, D is TRBD1 (5 bases). V was pared by 8 bases and J by 4 bases, with 14 bases between. The CDR3 runs 13 residues. Germline V gene data show CDR1 as MNHEY and CDR2 as SVGAGI.

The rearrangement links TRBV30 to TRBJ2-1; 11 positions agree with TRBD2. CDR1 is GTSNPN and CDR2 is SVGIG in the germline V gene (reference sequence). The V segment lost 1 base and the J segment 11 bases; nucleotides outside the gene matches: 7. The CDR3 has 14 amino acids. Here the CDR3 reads CAWSGLAGGLQQFF. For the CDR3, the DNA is TGTGCCTGGAGTGGCCTAGCGGGGGGCTTACAGCAGTTCTTC.

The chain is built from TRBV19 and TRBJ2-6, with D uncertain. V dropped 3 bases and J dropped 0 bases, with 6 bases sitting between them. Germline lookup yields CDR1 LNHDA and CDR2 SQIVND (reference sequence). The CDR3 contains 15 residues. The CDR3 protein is CASSISVSGANVLTF. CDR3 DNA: TGTGCCAGTAGTATTTCGGTCTCTGGGGCCAACGTCCTGACTTTC. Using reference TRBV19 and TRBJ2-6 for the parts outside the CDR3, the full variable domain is DGGITQSPKYLFRKEGQNVTLSCEQNLNHDAMYWYRQDPGQGLRLIYYSQIVNDFQKGDIAEGYSVSREKKESFPLTVTSAQKNPTAFYLCASSISVSGANVLTFGAGSRLTVL.

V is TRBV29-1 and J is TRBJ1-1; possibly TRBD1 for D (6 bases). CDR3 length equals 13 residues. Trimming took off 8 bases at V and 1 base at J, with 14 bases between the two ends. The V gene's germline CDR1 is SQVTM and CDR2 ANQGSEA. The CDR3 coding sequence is TGCAGCATTTCCGGGACACCGAACACTGAAGCTTTCTTT. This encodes CSISGTPNTEAFF.

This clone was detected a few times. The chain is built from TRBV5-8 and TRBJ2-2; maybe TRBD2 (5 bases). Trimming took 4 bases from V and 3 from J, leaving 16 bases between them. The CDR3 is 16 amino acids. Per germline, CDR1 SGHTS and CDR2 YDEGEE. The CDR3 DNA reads TGTGCCAGCAGCGCACGGACTCTAGGGTACACCGGGGAGCTGTTTTTT. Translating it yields CASSARTLGYTGELFF.

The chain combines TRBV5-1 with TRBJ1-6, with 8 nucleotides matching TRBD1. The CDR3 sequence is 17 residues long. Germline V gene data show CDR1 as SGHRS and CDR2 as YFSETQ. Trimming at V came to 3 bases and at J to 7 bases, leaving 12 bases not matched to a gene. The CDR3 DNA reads TGCGCCAGCAGCTGGTACCGGACAGGGATTGGGAATTCACCCCTCCACTTT. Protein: CASSWYRTGIGNSPLHF.

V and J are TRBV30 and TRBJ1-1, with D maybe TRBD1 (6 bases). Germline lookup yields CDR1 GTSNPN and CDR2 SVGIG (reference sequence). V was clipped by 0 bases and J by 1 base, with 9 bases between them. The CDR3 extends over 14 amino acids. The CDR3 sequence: CAWSVTQGNTEAFF. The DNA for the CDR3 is TGTGCCTGGAGTGTAACACAGGGGAACACTGAAGCTTTCTTT.

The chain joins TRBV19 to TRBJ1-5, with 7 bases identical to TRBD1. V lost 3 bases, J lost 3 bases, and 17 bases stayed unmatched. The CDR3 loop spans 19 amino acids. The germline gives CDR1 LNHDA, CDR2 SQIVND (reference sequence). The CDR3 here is CASSINPGTVSTYNQPQHF. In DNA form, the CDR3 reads TGTGCCAGTAGTATCAACCCCGGGACAGTTTCCACCTACAATCAGCCCCAGCATTTT.

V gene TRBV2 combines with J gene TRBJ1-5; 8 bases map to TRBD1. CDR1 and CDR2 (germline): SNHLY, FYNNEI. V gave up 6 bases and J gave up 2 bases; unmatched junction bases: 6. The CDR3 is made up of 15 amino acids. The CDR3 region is CASSLQGAGNQPQHF. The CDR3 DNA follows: TGTGCCAGCAGCCTCCAGGGGGCCGGCAATCAGCCCCAGCATTTT. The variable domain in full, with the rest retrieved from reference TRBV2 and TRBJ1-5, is EPEVTQTPSHQVTQMGQEVILRCVPISNHLYFYWYRQILGQKVEFLVSFYNNEISEKSEIFDDQFSVERPDGSNFTLKIRSTKLEDSAMYFCASSLQGAGNQPQHFGDGTRLSIL.

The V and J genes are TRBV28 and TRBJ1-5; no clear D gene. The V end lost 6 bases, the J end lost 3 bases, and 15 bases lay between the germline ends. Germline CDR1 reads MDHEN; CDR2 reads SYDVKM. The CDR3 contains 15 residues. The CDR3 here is CASRLGAFDNQPQHF. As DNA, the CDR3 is TGTGCCAGCAGACTCGGAGCCTTTGACAATCAGCCCCAGCATTTT.

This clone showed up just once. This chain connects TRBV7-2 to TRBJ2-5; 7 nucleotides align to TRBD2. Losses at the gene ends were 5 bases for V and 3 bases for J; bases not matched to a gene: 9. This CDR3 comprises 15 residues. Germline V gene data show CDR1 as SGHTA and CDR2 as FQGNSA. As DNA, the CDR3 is TGTGCCAGCAGCCGGAGACCCGGGACTAAAGAGACCCAGTACTTC. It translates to CASSRRPGTKETQYF.

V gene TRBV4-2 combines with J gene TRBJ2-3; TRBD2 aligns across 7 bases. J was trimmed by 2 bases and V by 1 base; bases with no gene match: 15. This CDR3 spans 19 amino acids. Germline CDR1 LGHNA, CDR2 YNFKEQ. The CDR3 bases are TGTGCCAGCAGCCAAGGGCGACCTGAGGACCTAGCGGACACAGATACGCAGTATTTT. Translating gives CASSQGRPEDLADTDTQYF.

CDR3 protein: CASSQPDFRISPLHF. The CDR3 coding sequence is TGCGCCAGCAGCCAACCCGACTTTAGGATTTCACCCCTCCACTTT. The V and J genes are TRBV4-1 and TRBJ1-6; no firm D call. CDR1 is MGHRA and CDR2 is YSYEKL in the germline V gene. CDR3 size: 15 residues. The V end lost 2 bases, the J end lost 9 bases, and 14 bases lay between the germline ends.

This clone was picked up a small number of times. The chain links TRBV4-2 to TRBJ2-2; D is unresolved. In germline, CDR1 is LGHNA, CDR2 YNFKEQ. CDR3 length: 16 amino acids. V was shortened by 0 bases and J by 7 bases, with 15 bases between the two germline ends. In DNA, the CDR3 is TGTGCCAGCAGCCAAGATGGTCCCTTCGAGCGCGGGGAGCTGTTTTTT. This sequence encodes CASSQDGPFERGELFF.

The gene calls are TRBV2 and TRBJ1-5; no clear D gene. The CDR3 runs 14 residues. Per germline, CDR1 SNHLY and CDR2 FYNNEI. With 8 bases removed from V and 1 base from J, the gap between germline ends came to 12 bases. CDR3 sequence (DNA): TGTGCCAGCTCTCTGGGCAGAAGCAATCAGCCCCAGCATTTT. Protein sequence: CASSLGRSNQPQHF.

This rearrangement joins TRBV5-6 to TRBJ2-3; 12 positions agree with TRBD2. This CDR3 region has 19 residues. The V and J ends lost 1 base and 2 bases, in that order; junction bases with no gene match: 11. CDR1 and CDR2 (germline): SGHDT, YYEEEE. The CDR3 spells CASSLTSGRFTLDTDTQYF. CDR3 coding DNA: TGTGCCAGCAGCTTGACTAGCGGGAGGTTTACTCTTGACACAGATACGCAGTATTTT.

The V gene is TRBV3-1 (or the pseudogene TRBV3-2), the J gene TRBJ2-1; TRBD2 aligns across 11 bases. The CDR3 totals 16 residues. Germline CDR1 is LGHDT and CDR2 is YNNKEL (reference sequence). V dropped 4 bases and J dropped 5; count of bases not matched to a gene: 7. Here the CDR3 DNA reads TGTGCCAGCAGCCCTTTAGCGGGGGGGCTTAACAATGAGCAGTTCTTC. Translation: CASSPLAGGLNNEQFF.

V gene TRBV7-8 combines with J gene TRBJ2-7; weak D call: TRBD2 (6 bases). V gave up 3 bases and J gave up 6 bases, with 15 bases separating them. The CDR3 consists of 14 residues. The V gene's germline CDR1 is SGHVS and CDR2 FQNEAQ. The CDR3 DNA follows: TGTGCCAGCAGCTTGGGACCCCGGGGGATCGAGCAGTACTTC. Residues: CASSLGPRGIEQYF. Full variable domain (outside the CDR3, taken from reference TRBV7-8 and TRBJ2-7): GAGVSQSPRYKVAKRGQDVALRCDPISGHVSLFWYQQALGQGPEFLTYFQNEAQLDKSGLPSDRFFAERPEGSVSTLKIQRTQQEDSAVYLCASSLGPRGIEQYFGPGTRLTVT.

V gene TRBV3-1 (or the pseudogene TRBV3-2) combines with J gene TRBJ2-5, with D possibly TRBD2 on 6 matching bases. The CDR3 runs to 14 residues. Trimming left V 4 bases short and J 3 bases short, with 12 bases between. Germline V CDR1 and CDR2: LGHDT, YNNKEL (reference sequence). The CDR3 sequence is CASSRMWGEETQYF. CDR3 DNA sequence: TGTGCCAGCAGCCGAATGTGGGGGGAAGAGACCCAGTACTTC.

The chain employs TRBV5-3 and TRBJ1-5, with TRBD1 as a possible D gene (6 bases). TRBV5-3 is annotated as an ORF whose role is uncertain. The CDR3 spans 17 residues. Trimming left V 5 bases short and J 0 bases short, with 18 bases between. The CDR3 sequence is CARSPGRTDFSNQPQHF. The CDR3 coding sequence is TGTGCCAGAAGTCCCGGCCGGACAGACTTTAGCAATCAGCCCCAGCATTTT.

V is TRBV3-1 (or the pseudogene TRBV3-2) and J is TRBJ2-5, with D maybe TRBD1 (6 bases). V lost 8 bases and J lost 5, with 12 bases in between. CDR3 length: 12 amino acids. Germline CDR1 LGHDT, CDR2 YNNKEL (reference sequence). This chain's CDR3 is CASCTGRETQYF. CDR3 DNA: TGTGCCAGCTGCACAGGGCGGGAGACCCAGTACTTC.

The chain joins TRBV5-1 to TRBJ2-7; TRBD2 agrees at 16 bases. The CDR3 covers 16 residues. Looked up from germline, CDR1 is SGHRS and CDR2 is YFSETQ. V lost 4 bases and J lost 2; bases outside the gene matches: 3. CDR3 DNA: TGCGCCAGCAGCCCGGGGACTAGCGGGGGGGCCTACGAGCAGTACTTC. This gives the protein CASSPGTSGGAYEQYF.

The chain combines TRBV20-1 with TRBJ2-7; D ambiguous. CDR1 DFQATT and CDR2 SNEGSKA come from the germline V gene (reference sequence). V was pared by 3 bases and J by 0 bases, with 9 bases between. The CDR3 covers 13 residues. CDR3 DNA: TGCAGTGCTAGTGAGGCTAGCTCCTACGAGCAGTACTTC. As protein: CSASEASSYEQYF.

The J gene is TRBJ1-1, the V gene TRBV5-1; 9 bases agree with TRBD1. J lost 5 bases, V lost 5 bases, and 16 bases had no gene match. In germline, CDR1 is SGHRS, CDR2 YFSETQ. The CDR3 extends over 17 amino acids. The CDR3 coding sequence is TGCGCCAGCAGTGAAAGGACAGGGGAAATATTGGGGACTGAAGCTTTCTTT. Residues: CASSERTGEILGTEAFF.

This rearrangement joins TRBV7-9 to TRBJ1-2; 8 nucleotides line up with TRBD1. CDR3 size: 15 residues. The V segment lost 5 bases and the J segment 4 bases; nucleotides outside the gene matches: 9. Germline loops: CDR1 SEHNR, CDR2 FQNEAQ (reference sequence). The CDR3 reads CASSTALGQGYGYTF. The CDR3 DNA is TGTGCCAGCAGCACCGCCCTAGGACAGGGCTATGGCTACACCTTC.

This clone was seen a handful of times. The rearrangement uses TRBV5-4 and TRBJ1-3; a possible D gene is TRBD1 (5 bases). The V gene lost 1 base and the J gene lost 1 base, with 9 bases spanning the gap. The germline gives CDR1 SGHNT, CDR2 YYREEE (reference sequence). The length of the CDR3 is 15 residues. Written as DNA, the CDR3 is TGTGCCAGCAGCTTGACGGGGGATTCTGGAAACACCATATATTTT. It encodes CASSLTGDSGNTIYF.

The CDR3 loop reads CASSQRGRGTYNEQFF. CDR3 DNA sequence: TGTGCCAGCAGCCAGCGCGGGCGAGGTACCTACAATGAGCAGTTCTTC. V is TRBV7-2 and J is TRBJ2-1; D might be TRBD2 (5 bases). This CDR3 is built from 16 residues. With 5 bases removed from V and 2 bases from J, the gap between germline ends came to 16 bases. Germline assignment: CDR1 SGHTA and CDR2 FQGNSA.

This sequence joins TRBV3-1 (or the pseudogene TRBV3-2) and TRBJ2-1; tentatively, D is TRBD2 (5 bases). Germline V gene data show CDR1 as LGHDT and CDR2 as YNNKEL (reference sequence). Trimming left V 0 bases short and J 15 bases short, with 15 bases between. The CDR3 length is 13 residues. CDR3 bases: TGTGCCAGCAGCCAAGATCCCCGGGATGTTGCGTTCTTC. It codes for CASSQDPRDVAFF.